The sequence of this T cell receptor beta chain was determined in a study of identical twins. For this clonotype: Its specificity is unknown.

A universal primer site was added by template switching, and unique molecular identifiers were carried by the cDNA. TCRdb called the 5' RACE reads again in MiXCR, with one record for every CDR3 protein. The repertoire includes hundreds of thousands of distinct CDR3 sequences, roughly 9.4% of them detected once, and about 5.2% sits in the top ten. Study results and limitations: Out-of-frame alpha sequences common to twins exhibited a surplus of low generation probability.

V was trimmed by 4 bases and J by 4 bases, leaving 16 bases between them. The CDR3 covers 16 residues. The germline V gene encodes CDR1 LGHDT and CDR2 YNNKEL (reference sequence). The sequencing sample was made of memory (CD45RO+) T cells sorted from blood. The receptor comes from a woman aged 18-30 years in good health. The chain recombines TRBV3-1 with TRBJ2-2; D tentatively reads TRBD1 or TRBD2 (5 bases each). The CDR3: CASSRLGAAGTGELFF. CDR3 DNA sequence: TGTGCCAGCAGCCGCCTCGGGGCCGCTGGCACCGGGGAGCTGTTTTTT. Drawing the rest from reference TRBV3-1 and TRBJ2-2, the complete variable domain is DTAVSQTPKYLVTQMGNDKSIKCEQNLGHDTMYWYKQDSKKFLKIMFSYNNKELIINETVPNRFSPKSPDKAHLNLHINSLELGDSAVYFCASSRLGAAGTGELFFGEGSRLTVL.